The 7 T cell receptor beta chains presented below share a single source sample, sequenced in a study of blood T cell repertoires in COVID-19. Clones were sequenced by immunoSEQ multiplex PCR, and TCRdb holds only the in-frame ones, with some missing. This repertoire shows a few hundred thousand clones, around 84% found once; its top ten account for just over 6.5%. Sequenced: PBMCs or T cells enriched from blood (not recorded which). The receptor set was obtained from a woman between 50 and 59 years old who had been exposed to COVID-19.

This clone appeared a few times. The CDR3 reads CAWQGAETQYF. The CDR3 region has the DNA TGTGCCTGGCAGGGTGCAGAGACCCAGTACTTC. The chain couples TRBV30 to TRBJ2-5; a weak D match, TRBD1 (5 bases). This CDR3 is 11 amino acids long. Germline V lookup: CDR1 GTSNPN, CDR2 SVGIG (reference sequence). The V end lost 5 bases, the J end lost 4 bases, and 8 bases lay between the germline ends.

V usage is TRBV6-5 and J usage is TRBJ1-2; tentative D call: TRBD1 (5 bases). Germline CDR1 and CDR2: MNHEY and SVGAGI. This CDR3 has 15 residues. Trimming left V 2 bases short and J 8 bases short, with 18 bases between. The CDR3 DNA reads as TGTGCCAGCAGTTACACGATTAGTCGACAGAGCGGCTACACCTTC. This encodes CASSYTISRQSGYTF.

This clone was picked up a small number of times. The chain couples TRBV28 to TRBJ1-2; 8 bases fit TRBD1. Per the germline V gene, CDR1 is MDHEN and CDR2 is SYDVKM. V was pared by 6 bases and J by 8 bases, with 14 bases of the junction left unmatched. This CDR3 has 15 amino acids. The CDR3 spells CASSFFQGAGVGYTF. The CDR3 nucleotides read TGTGCCAGCAGCTTTTTCCAGGGGGCGGGGGTAGGCTACACCTTC.

This clone was seen a single time. The genes are TRBV7-9 and TRBJ2-1, with 11 bases lining up with TRBD2. The V and J ends lost 1 base and 10 bases, in that order; junction bases with no gene match: 15. There are 18 residues in the CDR3. Germline-derived CDR1 and CDR2 are SEHNR and FQNEAQ (reference sequence). The CDR3 here is CASSLEGGLAGSLREQFF. As DNA, the CDR3 is TGTGCCAGCAGCTTAGAAGGAGGACTAGCGGGCTCCCTCCGGGAGCAGTTCTTC.

J is TRBJ2-3 and V is TRBV28, with D perhaps TRBD2 (6 bases). CDR1 and CDR2 from the germline V gene are MDHEN and SYDVKM. Trimming removed 6 bases at V and 2 bases at J, with 15 bases between. The CDR3 totals 15 residues. The CDR3 DNA sequence: TGTGCCAGCAGCCTACCGGGACTTGTCACAGATACGCAGTATTTT. Protein product: CASSLPGLVTDTQYF.

The V call is TRBV4-3, the J call TRBJ1-5, with 8 nucleotides matching TRBD1. The germline V gene encodes CDR1 LGHNA and CDR2 YSLEER. This CDR3 is built from 16 residues. J gave up 6 bases and V 0 bases, and 7 bases lay outside the gene matches. For the CDR3, the DNA is TGCGCCAGCAGCCAAGATCTAGGGACAGGAGGTCAGCCCCAGCATTTT. This encodes CASSQDLGTGGQPQHF.

On this clone itself: Other DNA sequences within the sample encode an identical CDR3. The chain couples TRBV3-1 (or the pseudogene TRBV3-2) to TRBJ1-4; D unresolved. The length of the CDR3 is 13 residues. Trimming removed 1 base at V and 7 bases at J, with 7 bases between. CDR1 LGHDT and CDR2 YNNKEL come from the germline V gene (reference sequence). The CDR3 reads CASSQVRGEKLFF. The CDR3 DNA reads TGTGCCAGCAGCCAAGTCCGGGGTGAAAAACTGTTTTTT.